Each of the 7 T cell receptor beta chains below was sequenced from the same sample in a study of cytomegalovirus exposure and HLA in healthy donors (dated by TCRdb to about 2017). The receptor library was made with the immunoSEQ multiplex PCR assay. A mixture of 60 forward primers for TCR Vbeta segments and 13 reverse primers for TCR Jbeta segments was used in the multiplex PCR. Here the immuneACCESS table is served through TCRdb, limited to in-frame sequences with V and J called. Missing clones are a known gap in these copies; in checked studies unresolved V genes cover under half, and the rest lacks a known reason. This sample lists about 200,000 clones; approximately 78% were detected once. The ten most abundant clones make up 2.5% to 3% of the sample. The specimen sequenced was PBMCs. The source is a woman between 40 and 50 years old in good health and CMV-seronegative.

The V gene is TRBV2, the J gene TRBJ2-5; D may be TRBD2 (6 bases). Germline CDR1 is SNHLY and CDR2 is FYNNEI. Trimming stripped 6 bases from V and 4 bases from J, with 6 bases between. The CDR3 extends over 11 amino acids. CDR3 sequence reads: CASREGETQYF. The CDR3 bases are TGTGCCAGCAGGGAGGGAGAGACCCAGTACTTC.

The J gene is TRBJ2-7, the V gene TRBV27; 7 bases are a match to TRBD1. CDR1 and CDR2 from the germline V gene are MNHEY and SMNVEV (reference sequence). With 10 bases clipped from V and 2 bases from J, the junction kept 5 bases outside the gene matches. The CDR3 has 12 residues. The CDR3 here is CANGQGAYEQYF. CDR3 DNA: TGTGCCAATGGGCAGGGGGCCTACGAGCAGTACTTC.

The table lists this clone with a count of one. The chain recombines TRBV19 with TRBJ2-7; TRBD1 matches at 9 bases. Germline values: CDR1 LNHDA, CDR2 SQIVND (reference sequence). The CDR3 is 15 amino acids. Trimming took 5 bases from V and 2 from J; bases not matched to a gene: 7. Here the CDR3 DNA reads TGTGCCAGTAGTCTGGGGACAGGGATTACCTACGAGCAGTACTTC. Its protein product is CASSLGTGITYEQYF.

The chain joins TRBV4-2 to TRBJ2-2, with D possibly matching TRBD2 (5 bases). V was shortened by 0 bases and J by 5 bases, with 13 bases between the two germline ends. CDR1 is LGHNA and CDR2 is YNFKEQ in the germline V gene. The CDR3 covers 16 residues. Written as DNA, the CDR3 is TGTGCCAGCAGCCAAGAAGGCTCACGAGGGACCGGGGAGCTGTTTTTT. Its translation: CASSQEGSRGTGELFF.

CDR3 DNA: TGCGCCAGCCGTCGTACCGGGACAGGGAGGACTGAAGCTTTCTTT. Amino acid sequence: CASRRTGTGRTEAFF. The chain joins TRBV5-1 to TRBJ1-1, with 9 bases aligning to TRBD1. The CDR3 covers 15 residues. Germline CDR1 is SGHRS and CDR2 is YFSETQ. Unmatched junction bases numbered 12, after V lost 7 bases and J lost 5 bases.

Remarks on this clone: A read error may account for a junction end that differs from germline. The CDR3: CSSSGHRGPLNEKLFF. The DNA of the CDR3 is TGTTCCAGCAGCGGTCACAGGGGTCCACTTAATGAAAAACTGTTTTTT. J is TRBJ1-4 and V is TRBV7-9, with TRBD1 matching over 7 bases. CDR1 and CDR2 (germline): SEHNR, FQNEAQ (reference sequence). This CDR3 has 16 amino acids.

The CDR3 coding sequence is TGTGCCAGCAGCTTATCACAGGCCAACACTGAAGCTTTCTTT. Translated, it gives CASSLSQANTEAFF. The chain employs TRBV7-9 and TRBJ1-1, with a weak D call TRBD1 (5 bases). Germline loops: CDR1 SEHNR, CDR2 FQNEAQ (reference sequence). V lost 2 bases and J lost 2, with 9 bases in between. The CDR3 is made up of 14 amino acids.